Below, one T cell receptor beta chain is given with its context. Antigen unknown. The repertoire was sequenced with immunoSEQ multiplex PCR; TCRdb's copy has only in-frame clones and lacks some. The data hold about 92,000 clones, with just over 85% observed a single time. This record comes from a study of T cell responses to AZD1222 COVID-19 vaccine. Study as a whole: Second doses that came at about 4 or about 12 weeks were put together.

Between the trimmed V and J ends, which lost 6 bases and 5 bases, there was a span of 10 bases. The CDR3 runs 13 residues. Germline V gives CDR1 MDHEN, CDR2 SYDVKM. The study's findings and limits: Baseline seropositivity occurred in only a handful of AZD1222 recipients. Most donors were white British, females outnumbered males, and clonal diversity was possibly underestimated. All repertoire sampling was performed exclusively after the peak T cell response.

The source is an adult in good health. The sample was peripheral blood, taken on day 0 of AZD1222 vaccination. The chain links TRBV28 to TRBJ2-2; D call uncertain. The CDR3 loop is CASRPDLTGELFF. The CDR3 DNA follows: TGTGCCAGCAGGCCCGACTTGACCGGGGAGCTGTTTTTT.